The entry below describes one T cell receptor (beta chain). The antigen is unknown. This entry belongs to a study of cytomegalovirus exposure and HLA in healthy donors. Study-wide results and caveats: According to the study, roughly 160 TCR beta chains were cytomegalovirus-associated. In a later analysis, an Asian-associated ancestry cluster reportedly showed fewer N-insertions than the roughly 730-donor mean.

The CDR3 extends over 13 amino acids. CDR1 is LNHDA and CDR2 is SQIVND in the germline V gene (reference sequence). Trimming at V came to 6 bases and at J to 7 bases, leaving 7 bases not matched to a gene. PCR was performed using 60 Vbeta and 13 Jbeta primers. The data were produced by immunoSEQ multiplex PCR, yet TCRdb's version contains in-frame clones alone and is incomplete. Among 130,000 to 150,000 clones, nearly 80% were seen once, and the ten largest hold roughly 3.1%. The rearrangement links TRBV19 to TRBJ2-3; 7 bases align to TRBD1. The source material was PBMCs. The source of this sequence is a man between 40 and 49 years old in good health and CMV-seropositive. CDR3 amino acids: CASRAGRGNTQYF. CDR3 nucleotide sequence: TGTGCCAGTAGGGCGGGCAGGGGGAATACGCAGTATTTT. Drawing the rest from reference TRBV19 and TRBJ2-3, the complete variable domain is DGGITQSPKYLFRKEGQNVTLSCEQNLNHDAMYWYRQDPGQGLRLIYYSQIVNDFQKGDIAEGYSVSREKKESFPLTVTSAQKNPTAFYLCASRAGRGNTQYFGPGTRLTVL.